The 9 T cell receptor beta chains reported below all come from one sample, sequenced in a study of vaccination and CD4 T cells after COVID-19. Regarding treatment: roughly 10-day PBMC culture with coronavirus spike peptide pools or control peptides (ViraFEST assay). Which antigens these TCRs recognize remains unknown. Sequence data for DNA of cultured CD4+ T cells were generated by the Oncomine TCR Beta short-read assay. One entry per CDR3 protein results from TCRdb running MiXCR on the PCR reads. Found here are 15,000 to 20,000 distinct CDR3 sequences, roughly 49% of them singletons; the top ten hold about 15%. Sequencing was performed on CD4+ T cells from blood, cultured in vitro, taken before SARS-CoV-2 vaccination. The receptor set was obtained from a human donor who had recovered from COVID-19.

DNA of the CDR3: TGTGCCAGCAGTTCGGACGGTTCCTACGAGCAGTACTTC. Translation: CASSSDGSYEQYF. The chain employs TRBV27 and TRBJ2-7; no definite D call. Germline loops: CDR1 MNHEY, CDR2 SMNVEV (reference sequence). This CDR3 comprises 13 residues. The V and J ends lost 4 bases and 1 base respectively, with 8 bases between them.

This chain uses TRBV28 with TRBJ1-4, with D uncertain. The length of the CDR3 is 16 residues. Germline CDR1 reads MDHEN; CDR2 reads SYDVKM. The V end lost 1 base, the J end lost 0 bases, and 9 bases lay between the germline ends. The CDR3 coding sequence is TGTGCCAGCAGTTTATTGGGGAGATCAACTAATGAAAAACTGTTTTTT. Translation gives CASSLLGRSTNEKLFF.

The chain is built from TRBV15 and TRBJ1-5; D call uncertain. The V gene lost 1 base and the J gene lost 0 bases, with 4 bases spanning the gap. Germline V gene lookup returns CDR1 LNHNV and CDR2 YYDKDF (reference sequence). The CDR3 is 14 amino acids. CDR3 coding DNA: TGTGCCACCAGCAGAGCATATAGCAATCAGCCCCAGCATTTT. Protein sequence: CATSRAYSNQPQHF.

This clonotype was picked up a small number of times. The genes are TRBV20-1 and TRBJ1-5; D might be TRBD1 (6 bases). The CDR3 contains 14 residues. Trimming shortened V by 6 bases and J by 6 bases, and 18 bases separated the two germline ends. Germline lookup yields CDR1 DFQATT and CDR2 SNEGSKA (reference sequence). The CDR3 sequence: CSARSGGRVQPQHF. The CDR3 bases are TGCAGTGCCCGCTCCGGGGGGCGGGTTCAGCCCCAGCATTTT.

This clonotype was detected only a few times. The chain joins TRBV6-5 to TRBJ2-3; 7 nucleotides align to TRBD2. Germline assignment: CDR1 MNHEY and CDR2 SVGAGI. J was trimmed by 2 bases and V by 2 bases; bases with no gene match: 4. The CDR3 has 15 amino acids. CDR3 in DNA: TGTGCCAGCAGTTACGCGGGACTATACACAGATACGCAGTATTTT. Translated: CASSYAGLYTDTQYF.

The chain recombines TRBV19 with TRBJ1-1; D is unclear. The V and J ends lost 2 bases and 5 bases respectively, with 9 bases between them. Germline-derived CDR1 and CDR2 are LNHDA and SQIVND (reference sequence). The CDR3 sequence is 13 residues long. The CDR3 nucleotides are TGTGCCAGTAGTATAAACAGCCTTACTGAAGCTTTCTTT. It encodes CASSINSLTEAFF.

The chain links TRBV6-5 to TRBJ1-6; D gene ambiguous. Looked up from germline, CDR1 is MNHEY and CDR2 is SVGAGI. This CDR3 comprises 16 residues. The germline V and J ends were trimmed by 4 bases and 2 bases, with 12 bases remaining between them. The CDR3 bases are TGTGCCAGCAGTTTTTCCCCACAACCCTATAATTCACCCCTCCACTTT. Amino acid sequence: CASSFSPQPYNSPLHF.

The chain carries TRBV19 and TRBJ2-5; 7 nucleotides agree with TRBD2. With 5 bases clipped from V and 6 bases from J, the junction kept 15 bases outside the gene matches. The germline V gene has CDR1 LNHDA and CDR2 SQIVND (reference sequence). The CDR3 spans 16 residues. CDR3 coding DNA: TGTGCCAGTAGTTCGGGGGGACTGGGAGCGGAACAGACCCAGTACTTC. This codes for CASSSGGLGAEQTQYF.

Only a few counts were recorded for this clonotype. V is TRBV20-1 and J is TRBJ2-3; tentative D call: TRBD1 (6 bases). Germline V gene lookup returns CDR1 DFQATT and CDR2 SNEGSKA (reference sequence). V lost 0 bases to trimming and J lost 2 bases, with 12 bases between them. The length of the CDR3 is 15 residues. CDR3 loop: CSARDPRGITDTQYF. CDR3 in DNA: TGCAGTGCTAGAGACCCAAGGGGGATCACAGATACGCAGTATTTT.